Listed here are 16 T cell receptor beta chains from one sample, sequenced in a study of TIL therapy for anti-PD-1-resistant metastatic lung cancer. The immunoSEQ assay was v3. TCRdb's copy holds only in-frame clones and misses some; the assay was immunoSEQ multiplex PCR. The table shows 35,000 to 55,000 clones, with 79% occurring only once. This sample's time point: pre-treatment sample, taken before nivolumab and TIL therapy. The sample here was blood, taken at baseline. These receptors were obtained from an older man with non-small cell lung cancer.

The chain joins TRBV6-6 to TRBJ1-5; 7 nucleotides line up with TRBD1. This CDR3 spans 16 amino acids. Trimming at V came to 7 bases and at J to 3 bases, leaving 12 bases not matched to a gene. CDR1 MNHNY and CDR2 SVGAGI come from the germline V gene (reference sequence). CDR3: CASTNGPGQNNQPQHF. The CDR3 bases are TGTGCCAGCACCAACGGTCCGGGACAGAACAATCAGCCCCAGCATTTT.

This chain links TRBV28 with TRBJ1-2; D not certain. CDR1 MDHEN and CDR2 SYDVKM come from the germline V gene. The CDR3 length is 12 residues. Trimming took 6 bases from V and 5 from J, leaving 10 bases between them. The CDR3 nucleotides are TGTGCCAGCAGGGACGCCGGATATGGCTACACCTTC. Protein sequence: CASRDAGYGYTF.

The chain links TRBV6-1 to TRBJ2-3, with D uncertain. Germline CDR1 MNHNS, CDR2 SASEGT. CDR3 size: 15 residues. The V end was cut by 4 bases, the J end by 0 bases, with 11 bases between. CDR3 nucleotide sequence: TGTGCCAGCAGTGGAGTTACCATCAGCACAGATACGCAGTATTTT. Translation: CASSGVTISTDTQYF.

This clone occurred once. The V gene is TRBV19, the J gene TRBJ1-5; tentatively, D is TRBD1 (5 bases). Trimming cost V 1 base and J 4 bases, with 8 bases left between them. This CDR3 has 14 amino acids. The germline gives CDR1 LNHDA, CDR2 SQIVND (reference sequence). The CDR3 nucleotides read TGTGCCAGTAGTATAGTCCGGGGGAATCAGCCCCAGCATTTT. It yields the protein CASSIVRGNQPQHF. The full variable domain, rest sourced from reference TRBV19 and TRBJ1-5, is DGGITQSPKYLFRKEGQNVTLSCEQNLNHDAMYWYRQDPGQGLRLIYYSQIVNDFQKGDIAEGYSVSREKKESFPLTVTSAQKNPTAFYLCASSIVRGNQPQHFGDGTRLSIL.

The CDR3 here is CASSSGTGLSGANVLTF. The CDR3 DNA is TGTGCCAGCAGTTCCGGGACAGGACTCTCTGGGGCCAACGTCCTGACTTTC. J is TRBJ2-6 and V is TRBV6-4, with TRBD1 matching 8 bases. This CDR3 is 17 amino acids long. Germline values: CDR1 MRHNA, CDR2 SNTAGT. The V segment lost 5 bases and the J segment 0 bases; nucleotides outside the gene matches: 6.

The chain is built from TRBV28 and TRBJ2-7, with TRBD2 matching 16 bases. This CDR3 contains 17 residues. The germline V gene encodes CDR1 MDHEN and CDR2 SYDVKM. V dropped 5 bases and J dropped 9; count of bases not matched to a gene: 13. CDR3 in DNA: TGTGCCAGCAGTAGGGGACTAGCGGGAGGGCCCTTTCCCGTGCAGTACTTC. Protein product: CASSRGLAGGPFPVQYF. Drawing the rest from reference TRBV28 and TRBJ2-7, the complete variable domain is DVKVTQSSRYLVKRTGEKVFLECVQDMDHENMFWYRQDPGLGLRLIYFSYDVKMKEKGDIPEGYSVSREKKERFSLILESASTNQTSMYLCASSRGLAGGPFPVQYFGPGTRLTVT.

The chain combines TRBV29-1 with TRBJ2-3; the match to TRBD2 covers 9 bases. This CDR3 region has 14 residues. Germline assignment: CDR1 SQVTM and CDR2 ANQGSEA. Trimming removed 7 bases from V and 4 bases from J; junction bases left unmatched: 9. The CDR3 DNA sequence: TGCAGCGAAACAAGAGCGGGAGGACCAGATACGCAGTATTTT. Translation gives CSETRAGGPDTQYF.

CDR3 DNA sequence: TGTGCCAGCAAAGGGACAGGGCTTTCATTCGAGCAGTACTTC. Its translation: CASKGTGLSFEQYF. This chain connects TRBV2 to TRBJ2-7; 9 bases fit TRBD1. In germline, CDR1 is SNHLY, CDR2 FYNNEI. V lost 7 bases and J lost 6; bases outside the gene matches: 10. CDR3 length: 14 amino acids.

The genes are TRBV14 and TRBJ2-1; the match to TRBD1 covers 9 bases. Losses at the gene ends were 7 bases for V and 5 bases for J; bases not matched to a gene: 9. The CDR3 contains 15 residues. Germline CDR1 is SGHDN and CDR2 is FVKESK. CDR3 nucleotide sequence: TGTGCCAGCACCGAAGGGACAGGGTCCCACAATGAGCAGTTCTTC. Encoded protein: CASTEGTGSHNEQFF.

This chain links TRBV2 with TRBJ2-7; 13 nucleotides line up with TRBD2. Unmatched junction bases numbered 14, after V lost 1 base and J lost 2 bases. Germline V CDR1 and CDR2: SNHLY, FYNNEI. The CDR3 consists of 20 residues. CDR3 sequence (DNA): TGTGCCAGCAGTGAAGATGAGTTGACTAGCGGGAGGTGGACCGCCTACGAGCAGTACTTC. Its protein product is CASSEDELTSGRWTAYEQYF.

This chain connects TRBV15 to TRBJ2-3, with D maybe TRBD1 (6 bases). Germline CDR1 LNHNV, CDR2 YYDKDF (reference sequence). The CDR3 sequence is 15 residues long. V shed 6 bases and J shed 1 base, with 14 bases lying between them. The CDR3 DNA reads TGTGCCACCAGTCCCAGGGGTAAAGGCACAGATACGCAGTATTTT. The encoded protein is CATSPRGKGTDTQYF. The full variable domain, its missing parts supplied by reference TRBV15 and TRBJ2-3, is DAMVIQNPRYQVTQFGKPVTLSCSQTLNHNVMYWYQQKSSQAPKLLFHYYDKDFNNEADTPDNFQSRRPNTSFCFLDIRSPGLGDTAMYLCATSPRGKGTDTQYFGPGTRLTVL.

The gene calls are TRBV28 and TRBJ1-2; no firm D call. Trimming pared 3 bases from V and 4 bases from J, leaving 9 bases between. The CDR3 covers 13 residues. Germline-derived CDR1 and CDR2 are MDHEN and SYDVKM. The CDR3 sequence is CASSFFRSYGYTF. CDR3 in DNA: TGTGCCAGCAGTTTTTTTCGATCCTATGGCTACACCTTC.

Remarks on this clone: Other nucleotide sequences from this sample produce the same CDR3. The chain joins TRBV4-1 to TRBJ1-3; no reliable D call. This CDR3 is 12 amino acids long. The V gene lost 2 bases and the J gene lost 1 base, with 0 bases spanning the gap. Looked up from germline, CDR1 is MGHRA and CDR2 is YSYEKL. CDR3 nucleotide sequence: TGCGCCAGCAGCCAATCTGGAAACACCATATATTTT. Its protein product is CASSQSGNTIYF.

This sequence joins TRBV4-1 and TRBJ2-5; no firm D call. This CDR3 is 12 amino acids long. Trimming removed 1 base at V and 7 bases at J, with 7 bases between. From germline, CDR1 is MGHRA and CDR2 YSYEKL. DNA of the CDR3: TGCGCCAGCAGCCAAGCTACGGGGACCCAGTACTTC. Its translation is CASSQATGTQYF.

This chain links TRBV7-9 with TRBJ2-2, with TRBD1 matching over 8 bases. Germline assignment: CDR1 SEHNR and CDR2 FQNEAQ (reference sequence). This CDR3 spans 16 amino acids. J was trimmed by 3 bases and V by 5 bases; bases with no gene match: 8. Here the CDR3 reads CASSQGAGFYTGELFF. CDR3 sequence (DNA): TGTGCCAGCAGCCAGGGGGCCGGGTTTTACACCGGGGAGCTGTTTTTT.

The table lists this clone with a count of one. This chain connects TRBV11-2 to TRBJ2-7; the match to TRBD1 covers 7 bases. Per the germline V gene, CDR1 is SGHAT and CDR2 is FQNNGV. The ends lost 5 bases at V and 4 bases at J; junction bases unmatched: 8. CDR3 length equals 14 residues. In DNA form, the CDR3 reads TGTGCCAGCAGCAACATAGGGACAGTGTACGAGCAGTACTTC. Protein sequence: CASSNIGTVYEQYF.